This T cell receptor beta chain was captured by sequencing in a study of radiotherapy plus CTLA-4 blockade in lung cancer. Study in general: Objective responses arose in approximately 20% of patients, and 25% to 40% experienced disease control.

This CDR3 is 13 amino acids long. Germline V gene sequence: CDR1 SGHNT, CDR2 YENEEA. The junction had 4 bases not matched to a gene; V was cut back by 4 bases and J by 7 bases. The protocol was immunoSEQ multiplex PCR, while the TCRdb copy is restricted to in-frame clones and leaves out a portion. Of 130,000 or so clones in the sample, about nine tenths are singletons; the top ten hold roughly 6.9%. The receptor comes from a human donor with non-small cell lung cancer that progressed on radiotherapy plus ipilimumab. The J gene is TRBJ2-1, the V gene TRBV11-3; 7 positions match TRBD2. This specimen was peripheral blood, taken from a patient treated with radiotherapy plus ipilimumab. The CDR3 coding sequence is TGTGCCAGCAGCTCCGGGAGGTTAAATGAGCAGTTCTTC. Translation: CASSSGRLNEQFF.